Listed below are T cell receptor beta chains from one sample, sequenced in a study of T cell repertoires in aging, cancer and after chemotherapy. TCRdb itself ran the multiplex PCR reads through MiXCR, one entry per CDR3 protein. Among 1,500 to 2,000 distinct CDR3 sequences, about 22% were seen once, and the ten largest hold roughly three fifths. Sample: blood. These receptors all come from a human donor with a solid tumor. CDR3s include the opening cysteine and the closing phenylalanine or tryptophan. The order of the fields is V gene, J gene, D gene, clone size, CDR3 DNA, CDR3 protein. D genes are given only for firm matches. Clone size is not always given. Where it is, it says once, few, many or a class for expanded clones.

TRBV10-2	TRBJ2-7	TRBD2	once	TGCGCCAGCAGTGGACTGAGGGAACTAGCGGGACATGGCTACGAGCAGTACTTC	CASSGLRELAGHGYEQYF
TRBV6-5	TRBJ2-1	.	medium-sized	TGTGCCAGCAGTTACTTATTCACAGGGAAGGAAGACAATGAGCAGTTCTTC	CASSYLFTGKEDNEQFF
TRBV7-9	TRBJ2-6	.	few	TGTGCCAGCAGCCCAGGGGTCGGGGCCAACGTCCTGACTTTC	CASSPGVGANVLTF
TRBV27	TRBJ1-5	.	medium-sized	TGTGCCAGCATCACTGACGGTAGCAATCAGCCCCAGCATTTT	CASITDGSNQPQHF
TRBV5-5	TRBJ2-7	.	medium-sized	TGTGCCAGCAGCTTGTTCCAGGGTGTGGGCGAGCAGTACTTC	CASSLFQGVGEQYF
TRBV5-4	TRBJ2-1	.	medium-sized	TGTGCCAGCAGCTTGCTACAGGGTACGACCTACAATGAGCAGTTCTTC	CASSLLQGTTYNEQFF
TRBV20-1	TRBJ1-2	.	.	TGCAGTGCTGAGACGGGGGGCTATGGCTACACCTTC	CSAETGGYGYTF
TRBV29-1	TRBJ2-7	TRBD2	medium-sized	TGCAGCGTTGAACTAGCGGGCACCTACGAGCAGTACTTC	CSVELAGTYEQYF
TRBV6-5	TRBJ2-5	TRBD2	large	TGTGCCAGCAGTTACTCGGGGACTAGCGGCCAAGAGACCCAGTACTTC	CASSYSGTSGQETQYF
TRBV7-2	TRBJ2-1	.	few	TGTGCCAGCAGCTTAGTTCCAGGGTGGATTGAGCAGTTCTTC	CASSLVPGWIEQFF
TRBV7-6	TRBJ2-7	.	medium-sized	TGTGCCAGCAGCTTGGATTGGTCATACGAGCAGTACTTC	CASSLDWSYEQYF
TRBV20-1	TRBJ1-6	.	.	TGCAGTGTTCGAAAGTTGCGGGACTTCATTTTAGATAATTCACCCCTCCACTTT	CSVRKLRDFILDNSPLHF
TRBV10-3	TRBJ1-2	TRBD1	medium-sized	TGTGCCATCAGTGAGGGAGACAGGGCAGGCGGCTACACCTTC	CAISEGDRAGGYTF
TRBV7-2	TRBJ2-3	.	.	TGTGCCAGCAGCTTAGCGATAGGGGGCACAGATACGCAGTATTTT	CASSLAIGGTDTQYF
TRBV12-3/TRBV12-4	TRBJ2-7	.	medium-sized	TGTGCCAGCAGTTTCTATACCTACGAGCAGTACTTC	CASSFYTYEQYF
TRBV19	TRBJ2-3	TRBD2	medium-sized	TGTGCCAGTAGCAATCTCCTAGCGGATAGCACAGATACGCAGTATTTT	CASSNLLADSTDTQYF
TRBV19	TRBJ2-7	.	medium-sized	TGTGCCAGTAGTATCGGGGCTGACTCCTACGAGCAGTACTTC	CASSIGADSYEQYF
TRBV12-3/TRBV12-4	TRBJ2-1	.	few	TGTGCCAGCAGGCTGGCCGGGGCCTCCTACAATGAGCAGTTCTTC	CASRLAGASYNEQFF
TRBV20-1	TRBJ2-1	.	few	TGCAGTGCTAGCCGGCGGGGTGAGCAGTTCTTC	CSASRRGEQFF
TRBV10-3	TRBJ1-5	.	medium-sized	TGTGCCATCAGTGAGTCCCAGGGAGGAGATCAGCCCCAGCATTTT	CAISESQGGDQPQHF
TRBV5-1	TRBJ2-1	TRBD2	few	TGCGCCAGCAGCTTGGCCGGCTTAGCGGGAGGGCCGGAGCAGTTCTTC	CASSLAGLAGGPEQFF
TRBV6-2/TRBV6-3	TRBJ2-1	.	medium-sized	TGTGCCAGCAGTTACGGGGGGCCTAGCTACAATGAGCAGTTCTTC	CASSYGGPSYNEQFF
TRBV6-4	TRBJ2-3	TRBD2	medium-sized	TGTGCCAGCAGCCGACTAGCGGGGGAGTCAGATACGCAGTATTTT	CASSRLAGESDTQYF
TRBV20-1	TRBJ2-1	TRBD2	medium-sized	TGCAGTGAAACTAGCGGGTCGAATGAGCAGTTCTTC	CSETSGSNEQFF
TRBV25-1	TRBJ1-5	TRBD1	.	TGTGCCAGCAGTCAGGGGGGCGGGGATCAGCCCCAGCATTTT	CASSQGGGDQPQHF
TRBV7-2	TRBJ2-4	.	.	TGTGCCAGCAGCCCCAGTCTAGCCAAAAACATTCAGTACTTC	CASSPSLAKNIQYF
TRBV7-9	TRBJ2-5	TRBD1	few	TGTGCCAGCAGCTCCCGGGACAGCCATTACCAAGAGACCCAGTACTTC	CASSSRDSHYQETQYF
TRBV6-2/TRBV6-3	TRBJ2-1	.	.	TGTGCCAGCCAAAGGGTTCATCTATACAATGAGCAGTTCTTC	CASQRVHLYNEQFF
TRBV24-1	TRBJ1-2	TRBD1	few	TGTGCCATCCCGAAATATGACAGGGACAGAAGCTATGGCTACACCTTC	CAIPKYDRDRSYGYTF
TRBV6-1	TRBJ2-6	.	medium-sized	TGTGCCAGCAGTGCCGAGAGGGTACCTGGGGCCAACGTCCTGACTTTC	CASSAERVPGANVLTF
TRBV4-3	TRBJ2-7	TRBD2	.	TGCGCCAGCAGCCAAACACTAGCGGGAGTTTCTATCGAGCAGTACTTC	CASSQTLAGVSIEQYF
TRBV24-1	TRBJ1-5	.	.	TGTGCCACCAGTGATCGACAGTCCAATCAGCCCCAGCATTTT	CATSDRQSNQPQHF
TRBV18	TRBJ2-7	TRBD2	.	TGTGCCAGCTCACCACTGAGAGGTCAACTAGCGGGAGGGTCGCAGTACTTC	CASSPLRGQLAGGSQYF
TRBV15	TRBJ1-5	.	few	TGTGCCACCAGCAGAGATTCGGCAGGGCCCTCTCCCCAGCATTTT	CATSRDSAGPSPQHF
TRBV7-2	TRBJ2-5	.	.	TGTGCCAGCAGCTTCCACATAGCGCGCGCCCAGTACTTC	CASSFHIARAQYF
TRBV20-1	TRBJ2-7	TRBD1	.	TGCAGTGCTCAACTAGACAGGGACACCTACGAGCAGTACTTC	CSAQLDRDTYEQYF
TRBV6-4	TRBJ2-1	TRBD2	medium-sized	TGTGCCAGCAGGAAGAGGTTAGCGGGAGTTGTACTTAATGAGCAGTTCTTC	CASRKRLAGVVLNEQFF
TRBV5-4	TRBJ2-3	.	medium-sized	TGTGCCAGCAGCTCTAGGGTTGGCGGGACGGGAGATACGCAGTATTTT	CASSSRVGGTGDTQYF
TRBV27	TRBJ2-4	.	medium-sized	TGTGCCAGCAGTTCGACCCCTGAGGGGAACATTCAGTACTTC	CASSSTPEGNIQYF
TRBV24-1	TRBJ2-2	TRBD1	medium-sized	TGTGCCACCAGTGATCCGGGACAGGGGGGCACCGGGGAGCTGTTTTTT	CATSDPGQGGTGELFF
TRBV20-1	TRBJ2-3	.	medium-sized	TGCAGTGCGAGACGACAGACCCTGGGCGCAGATACGCAGTATTTT	CSARRQTLGADTQYF
TRBV20-1	TRBJ2-7	.	.	TGCAGTGCTAAGGAGGGGGCCGGGTCCTACGAGCAGTACTTC	CSAKEGAGSYEQYF
TRBV5-1	TRBJ2-5	TRBD2	few	TGCGCCAGCAGCTTCGGACTAGCGGGACAACAAGAGACCCAGTACTTC	CASSFGLAGQQETQYF
TRBV27	TRBJ2-1	TRBD2	medium-sized	TGTGCCAGCACCACTAGCGGACCGTACAATGAGCAGTTCTTC	CASTTSGPYNEQFF
TRBV23-1	TRBJ1-4	.	.	TGCGCCAGCAGTCAACCTAGCACCGAAAAACTGTTTTTT	CASSQPSTEKLFF
TRBV5-6	TRBJ1-5	.	medium-sized	TGTGCCAGCAGCTTCGGACACCCGGGGGTAGGTCAGCCCCAGCATTTT	CASSFGHPGVGQPQHF